This TCR beta chain stems from a study of glioma-infiltrating T cells after dendritic cell vaccination. On the study more broadly: The vaccine used monocyte-derived dendritic cells pulsed overnight with autologous tumor lysate.

The PCR used 60 V beta and 13 J beta primers. Clones were read by immunoSEQ multiplex PCR, and TCRdb kept only the in-frame ones, dropping some. The sample consists of more than 45,000 clones, roughly 83% of them appearing once. Time point defined: after dendritic cell vaccination, including at tumor progression/relapse. The receptor was isolated from a human donor with glioblastoma. The input for sequencing was blood, taken after dendritic cell vaccination.

CDR3 nucleotide sequence: TGTGCCAGCAGCTTGAGAGGGAAGCATCAGCCCCAGCATTTT. The encoded protein is CASSLRGKHQPQHF. This rearrangement joins TRBV5-5 to TRBJ1-5; no reliable D call. V lost 1 base and J 5 bases, leaving 10 bases between the germline ends. CDR3 size: 14 residues. Germline CDR1 and CDR2: SGHKS and YYEKEE (reference sequence). Based on the CDR3 plus reference TRBV5-5 and TRBJ1-5, the full variable domain is DAGVTQSPTHLIKTRGQQVTLRCSPISGHKSVSWYQQVLGQGPQFIFQYYEKEERGRGNFPDRFSARQFPNYSSELNVNALLLGDSALYLCASSLRGKHQPQHFGDGTRLSIL.